Here is one T cell receptor (beta chain) with its context. Its matching antigen is unknown. These donors counted as nominally healthy when sampled, but unrecorded immune exposures were likely. The sample originates from a study of cytomegalovirus exposure and HLA in healthy donors. Study observations and caveats: Later analysis demonstrated an association between a missense DCLRE1C variant and TCR beta V- and J-gene trimming. Highly shared sequence variants in one cluster were likely a sequencing artifact. Common viral pathogens seemed to be connected with several of the most significant clusters, according to a later analysis.

The CDR3 covers 16 residues. Germline assignment: CDR1 SNHLY and CDR2 FYNNEI. Trimming took 5 bases from V and 1 from J; bases not matched to a gene: 5. PCR involved 60 Vbeta and 13 Jbeta primers. TCRdb keeps only in-frame clones here, not all; method: immunoSEQ multiplex PCR. The sample records fewer than 180,000 clones, around 79% being singletons. The TCR originated in a human donor in good health. This chain links TRBV2 with TRBJ2-3, with 11 bases matching TRBD2. Sequenced: PBMCs. The CDR3, as DNA: TGTGCCAGCAGTAGAGATAGCGGGGGGGGCACAGATACGCAGTATTTT. Translated, it gives CASSRDSGGGTDTQYF. Together with reference TRBV2 and TRBJ2-3, the CDR3 gives the full variable domain: EPEVTQTPSHQVTQMGQEVILRCVPISNHLYFYWYRQILGQKVEFLVSFYNNEISEKSEIFDDQFSVERPDGSNFTLKIRSTKLEDSAMYFCASSRDSGGGTDTQYFGPGTRLTVL.